A selection of T cell receptor beta chains follows, all from one sample in a study of blood T cell repertoires in COVID-19. Clones were read by immunoSEQ multiplex PCR, and TCRdb kept only the in-frame ones, dropping some. The data contain about 250,000 clones, roughly 85% of them seen just once; the ten biggest clones take up approximately 8.6%. Sequenced: PBMCs or T cells enriched from blood (not recorded which). The receptors were sampled from a woman between 45 and 60 years old with acute COVID-19. Each CDR3 is given with its conserved first and last residue. D genes are given only for firm matches. Clone size is not always given. Where it is, it says once, few, many or a class for expanded clones.

D	V	J	size	DNA	CDR3
TRBD1	TRBV5-1	TRBJ2-7	once	TGCGCCAGCAGCTCTATGATGACAGGGGCGGGCGAGCAGTACTTC	CASSSMMTGAGEQYF
TRBD1	TRBV19	TRBJ2-2	-	TGTGCCAGTATCACAAGACAGGGTGGTCGAACCGGGGAGCTGTTTTTT	CASITRQGGRTGELFF
TRBD1	TRBV20-1	TRBJ1-1	-	TGCAGTGCTAGTAGGTTTTGGACAGGGGGTACGAACACTGAAGCTTTCTTT	CSASRFWTGGTNTEAFF
TRBD2	TRBV19	TRBJ2-1	-	TGTGCCAGTAGTCGGGGAGGGTATGAGCAGTTCTTC	CASSRGGYEQFF
-	TRBV10-1	TRBJ2-7	-	TGCGCCAGCAGTGAGGGCGCGCTAGGCAACGAGCAGTACTTC	CASSEGALGNEQYF
-	TRBV20-1	TRBJ1-4	-	TGCAGTGCTAGTCGGATTACGGGTGAAAAACTGTTTTTT	CSASRITGEKLFF
TRBD1	TRBV30	TRBJ1-2	few	TGTGCCTGGAGAGCAACAGGGGGCGACTTGAATGGCTACACCTTC	CAWRATGGDLNGYTF
TRBD2	TRBV7-2	TRBJ2-7	-	TGTGCCAGCACCGGACTAGCGGTTGGCCCCTACGAGCAGTACTTC	CASTGLAVGPYEQYF
-	TRBV18	TRBJ2-5	-	TGTGCCAGCTCGTACAGGGAGGAGACCCAGTACTTC	CASSYREETQYF
TRBD1	TRBV28	TRBJ1-1	-	TGTGCCAGCAGATGGACCAGGGGGCGGAACACTGAAGCTTTCTTT	CASRWTRGRNTEAFF
TRBD2	TRBV13	TRBJ2-1	-	TGTGCCAGCACCCCTAGCGGGGGGCCGACTTACAATGAGCAGTTCTTC	CASTPSGGPTYNEQFF
TRBD1	TRBV5-4	TRBJ1-2	-	TGTGCCAGCAGTGCGGACAGGGGGGGAAACACCTTC	CASSADRGGNTF
-	TRBV19	TRBJ2-7	once	TGTGCCAGTAGTAGACAGGCTTACGACGAGCAGTACTTC	CASSRQAYDEQYF
TRBD1	TRBV18	TRBJ1-4	once	TGTGCCAGCTCACCACCGGGGACAGCTGAACCCCATCCGCAGGAAAAACTGTTTTTT	CASSPPGTAEPHPQEKLFF
-	TRBV6-5	TRBJ2-3	-	TGTGCCAGCAGTTTAGAGGGCTTCACAGATACGCAGTATTTT	CASSLEGFTDTQYF
TRBD2	TRBV7-2	TRBJ2-2	-	TGTGCCAGCAGCCGGACTAGCGGGGGGGTTAACACCGGGGAGCTGTTTTTT	CASSRTSGGVNTGELFF
TRBD1	TRBV11-2	TRBJ1-1	-	TGTGCCAGCAGCTTTGGGGGCATAGGACAGGGTTTCACTGAAGCTTTCTTT	CASSFGGIGQGFTEAFF
TRBD2	TRBV3-1/TRBV3-2	TRBJ2-3	-	TGTGCCAGCAGCCGGGGACTAGCGGGGTACACAGATACGCAGTATTTT	CASSRGLAGYTDTQYF
-	TRBV3-1/TRBV3-2	TRBJ1-5	-	TGTGCCAGCAGCCATAGAGGGAACGGTCAGCCCCAGCATTTT	CASSHRGNGQPQHF
-	TRBV5-5	TRBJ1-5	once	TGTGCCAGCAGCTTGTCGGGGGGCACAAATCAGCCCCAGCATTTT	CASSLSGGTNQPQHF
-	TRBV27	TRBJ1-3	-	TGTGCCAGCAGTTTATTTGAGGGTCCTGGAAACACCATATATTTT	CASSLFEGPGNTIYF
TRBD2	TRBV19	TRBJ2-1	-	TGTGCCAGTAAAGGTTTAAGCGGGGGCTACAATGAGCAGTTCTTC	CASKGLSGGYNEQFF
TRBD1	TRBV4-3	TRBJ1-5	-	TGCGCCAGCAGCCAAGGGACAGGGGAGGGAAATCAGCCCCAGCATTTT	CASSQGTGEGNQPQHF
-	TRBV7-2	TRBJ2-5	-	TGTGCCAGCACCCCGGACTACCGAAACAGGTGGGGAGAGACCCAGTACTTC	CASTPDYRNRWGETQYF
TRBD1	TRBV18	TRBJ1-5	-	TGTGCCAGCTCACCCCAGGACAGGGGTAGCAATCAGCCCCAGCATTTT	CASSPQDRGSNQPQHF
-	TRBV3-1/TRBV3-2	TRBJ2-7	-	TGTGCCAGCAGCCGAGGAAGACTCTCCTACGAGCAGTACTTC	CASSRGRLSYEQYF
-	TRBV7-2	TRBJ1-2	-	TGTGCCAGCAGCTTAGGTCTCGAAGGGAGATTAGGCTACACCTTC	CASSLGLEGRLGYTF
-	TRBV7-2	TRBJ1-2	-	TGTGCCAGCAGCTTAGTGACAGCTAACTATGGCTACACCTTC	CASSLVTANYGYTF
-	TRBV18	TRBJ2-1	-	TGTGCCAGCTCACAGGGGGTGTCATACAATGAGCAGTTCTTC	CASSQGVSYNEQFF
TRBD2	TRBV7-8	TRBJ2-5	-	TGTGCCAGCAGCTTAGTGTTAGGCGGGGGGGCCCGGACCCAGTACTTC	CASSLVLGGGARTQYF
TRBD2	TRBV7-6	TRBJ2-3	-	TGTGCCAGCAGCTTAGGTAGCGGGGGGATCACAGATACGCAGTATTTT	CASSLGSGGITDTQYF
-	TRBV15	TRBJ1-6	-	TGTGCCACCAGCAGAGATCTAGCGCAGAATTCACCCCTCCACTTT	CATSRDLAQNSPLHF
-	TRBV18	TRBJ2-3	-	TGTGCCAGCTCACCCATGGACAGCCCCACAGATACGCAGTATTTT	CASSPMDSPTDTQYF
-	TRBV30	TRBJ1-6	-	TGTGCCTCGGAGGGGAATTCGGATAATTCACCCCTCCACTTT	CASEGNSDNSPLHF
-	TRBV6-2/TRBV6-3	TRBJ2-1	-	TGTGCCAGCAGCCCCGGGGGGCGGAATGAGCAGTTCTTC	CASSPGGRNEQFF
TRBD1	TRBV30	TRBJ1-1	once	TGTGCCTGGGATACAGGGGAGCGCACTGAAGCTTTCTTT	CAWDTGERTEAFF
-	TRBV29-1	TRBJ1-1	-	TGCAGCGGGGGACGGGAGAACACTGAAGCTTTCTTT	CSGGRENTEAFF
TRBD2	TRBV10-2	TRBJ2-3	-	TGCGCCAGCAGAATTAGCGGGGGGGCAACAGATACGCAGTATTTT	CASRISGGATDTQYF
-	TRBV24-1	TRBJ2-5	once	TGTGCCACCAGTGATGGCGGTCTGGAAGAGACCCAGTACTTC	CATSDGGLEETQYF
-	TRBV4-1	TRBJ1-2	-	TGCGCCAGCAGCCCCGGGGCGGACAGCACTAACTATGGCTACACCTTC	CASSPGADSTNYGYTF
TRBD1	TRBV10-3	TRBJ1-1	-	TGTGCCACCCAGACAGGGTTGTATGAAGCTTTCTTT	CATQTGLYEAFF
-	TRBV6-8	TRBJ1-5	-	TGTGCCAGCAGCTATAGGACGGCCCCGGGGAAGCCCCAGCATTTT	CASSYRTAPGKPQHF
TRBD1	TRBV3-1/TRBV3-2	TRBJ1-2	-	TGTGCCAGCAGCCGGATACAGGGGGACTATGGCTACACCTTC	CASSRIQGDYGYTF
-	TRBV7-2	TRBJ2-1	-	TGTGCCAGCAGCCCGGGTGGGTTGAGCTCCTACAATGAGCAGTTCTTC	CASSPGGLSSYNEQFF